These 8 T cell receptor beta chains originate from one sample sequenced in a study of beta chain features in type 1 diabetes. As every portion of the isolated RNA was reverse transcribed, the sequencing read expressed TCRB transcripts. Sequencing was performed with immunoSEQ multiplex PCR; in TCRdb, only in-frame clones are kept and a portion is missing. The data contain 150,000 to 180,000 clones, approximately 8.1% of them singletons. The sample comprised central memory CD4+ T cells from blood. These receptor sequences come from a young man in good health.

The chain joins TRBV5-4 to TRBJ2-6, with 14 positions matching TRBD2. V was clipped by 0 bases and J by 3 bases; unmatched bases: 2. This CDR3 comprises 18 residues. Germline CDR1 reads SGHNT; CDR2 reads YYREEE (reference sequence). In DNA form, the CDR3 reads TGTGCCAGCAGCTTGGATGGACTAGCGGGAGGTGGGGCCAACGTCCTGACTTTC. Residues: CASSLDGLAGGGANVLTF.

This clone was detected only a few times. The chain is built from TRBV18 and TRBJ2-5; D perhaps matches TRBD1 (6 bases). This CDR3 spans 13 amino acids. Germline V gene lookup returns CDR1 KGHSH and CDR2 LQKENI. V shed 4 bases and J shed 5 bases, with 11 bases lying between them. CDR3 in amino acids: CASSRDTQETQYF. The CDR3 coding sequence is TGTGCCAGCTCACGGGACACCCAGGAGACCCAGTACTTC.

V gene TRBV28 combines with J gene TRBJ2-1, with TRBD1 matching over 9 bases. CDR3 size: 14 residues. Looked up from germline, CDR1 is MDHEN and CDR2 is SYDVKM. J gave up 5 bases and V 4 bases, and 3 bases lay outside the gene matches. The CDR3 DNA reads TGTGCCAGCAGTTACTACAGGGGGCACAATGAGCAGTTCTTC. It yields the protein CASSYYRGHNEQFF.

The rearrangement links TRBV29-1 to TRBJ2-1; D call uncertain. Trimming cost V 4 bases and J 7 bases, with 11 bases left between them. The CDR3 spans 12 residues. Germline V gene data show CDR1 as SQVTM and CDR2 as ANQGSEA. The CDR3 sequence: CSVVAVGNEQFF. For the CDR3, the DNA is TGCAGCGTTGTCGCGGTGGGTAATGAGCAGTTCTTC.

This clone turned up a few times. The chain recombines TRBV7-3 with TRBJ2-2; tentative D call: TRBD2 (6 bases). The V gene's germline CDR1 is SGHTA and CDR2 FQGTGA. V lost 8 bases, J lost 1 base, and 17 bases lay in between. The CDR3 extends over 16 amino acids. CDR3 in amino acids: CASRLEGTQNTGELFF. The CDR3 DNA sequence: TGTGCCAGCCGACTGGAAGGGACTCAGAACACCGGGGAGCTGTTTTTT.

The chain recombines TRBV7-3 with TRBJ2-1, with TRBD2 matching over 11 bases. J lost 5 bases, V lost 5 bases, and 5 bases had no gene match. Per the germline V gene, CDR1 is SGHTA and CDR2 is FQGTGA. The CDR3 covers 15 residues. CDR3 DNA: TGTGCCAGCAGCCTAGCGGGAGGTATGAACAATGAGCAGTTCTTC. Translated, it gives CASSLAGGMNNEQFF.

In this sample, this clone turned up many times. The chain has TRBV15 and TRBJ1-5; 7 bases are shared with TRBD1. The junction had 8 bases not matched to a gene; V was cut back by 3 bases and J by 6 bases. The V gene's germline CDR1 is LNHNV and CDR2 YYDKDF (reference sequence). The CDR3 covers 15 residues. The CDR3 sequence is CATSSPDRERQPQHF. The DNA of the CDR3 is TGTGCCACCAGCAGTCCCGACAGGGAACGTCAGCCCCAGCATTTT.

This clone showed up just a few times. The V and J genes are TRBV7-9 and TRBJ2-1; TRBD2 aligns across 9 bases. The junction had 8 bases not matched to a gene; V was cut back by 4 bases and J by 7 bases. The CDR3 has 15 amino acids. Germline V CDR1 and CDR2: SEHNR, FQNEAQ (reference sequence). CDR3 region: CASSSIAGVKNEQFF. The DNA of the CDR3 is TGTGCCAGCAGCTCTATAGCGGGAGTAAAGAATGAGCAGTTCTTC.